Following are 5 T cell receptor beta chains from one sample sequenced in a study of T cell repertoires in cytomegalovirus infection (dated by TCRdb to about 2019). Sequencing was performed on an Illumina HiSeq 1500. Using fastp at Q25 and MiXCR, TCRdb reprocessed the public reads and kept productive beta chains. All rows with the same CDR3 protein become a single entry with the most common DNA and genes. The sample data list 900,000 to 950,000 distinct CDR3 sequences, and roughly 30% of these were observed just once. 13% of the sample lies in the top ten. Sample treatment or condition, as interpreted from the label and publication: in vitro stimulation with specific CMV peptide epitopes to enrich CMV-specific T cells. No antigen has been identified for these receptors. Sequencing was performed on cultured CD8+ T cells from PBMCs, taken from culture after CMV antigen stimulation. These receptors all come from a human donor in good health (CMV status not recorded). Some clones in this sample may be carry-over from other donors' samples.

The V and J genes are TRBV12-3 or TRBV12-4 and TRBJ1-2; possible D gene TRBD1, 6 bases. V was cut by 3 bases and J by 4 bases, with 12 bases left in between. This CDR3 comprises 14 residues. CDR3 in amino acids: CASSFGGPSYGYTF. CDR3 nucleotides: TGTGCCAGCAGTTTCGGGGGGCCCAGCTATGGCTACACCTTC.

The gene calls are TRBV12-3 or TRBV12-4 and TRBJ2-7; TRBD2 is a possible D gene (6 bases). The CDR3 is made up of 14 amino acids. Trimming stripped 6 bases from V and 5 bases from J, with 17 bases between. The CDR3 DNA reads as TGTGCCAGCAGCTTCCGGGGCGGCGGGAACGAGCAGTACTTC. It translates to CASSFRGGGNEQYF.

The chain is built from TRBV6-1 and TRBJ1-6; no definite D call. Germline lookup yields CDR1 MNHNS and CDR2 SASEGT. This CDR3 comprises 16 residues. Trimming stripped 5 bases from V and 4 bases from J, with 15 bases between. In DNA, the CDR3 is TGTGCCAGCAGTTATAGTGAGGGTGTGTATAATTCACCCCTCCACTTT. Its translation: CASSYSEGVYNSPLHF.

The chain combines TRBV20-1 with TRBJ2-1; D is perhaps TRBD2 (5 bases). This CDR3 is built from 14 residues. V was shortened by 0 bases and J by 8 bases, with 14 bases between the two germline ends. Germline V gene data show CDR1 as DFQATT and CDR2 as SNEGSKA (reference sequence). CDR3 sequence: CSARDWSVGDEQFF. DNA for the CDR3: TGCAGTGCTAGAGATTGGTCGGTCGGGGATGAGCAGTTCTTC.

The gene calls are TRBV7-9 and TRBJ1-2; no clear D gene. CDR3 length: 16 amino acids. Germline V gene data show CDR1 as SEHNR and CDR2 as FQNEAQ (reference sequence). V dropped 1 base and J dropped 3 bases, with 15 bases sitting between them. The CDR3 DNA sequence: TGTGCCAGCAGCTTAGATCGCCCGACGACTGACTATGGCTACACCTTC. It encodes CASSLDRPTTDYGYTF.